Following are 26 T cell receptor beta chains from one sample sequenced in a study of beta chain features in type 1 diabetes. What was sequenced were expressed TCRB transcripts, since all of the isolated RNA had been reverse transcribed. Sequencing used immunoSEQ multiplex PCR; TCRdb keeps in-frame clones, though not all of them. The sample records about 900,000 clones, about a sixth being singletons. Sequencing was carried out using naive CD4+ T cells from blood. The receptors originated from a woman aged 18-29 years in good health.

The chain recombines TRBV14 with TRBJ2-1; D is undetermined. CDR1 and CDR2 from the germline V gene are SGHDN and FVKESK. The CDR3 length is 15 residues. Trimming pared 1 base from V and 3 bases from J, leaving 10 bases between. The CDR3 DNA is TGTGCCAGCAGCCAAGCAGCGACCTACTACAATGAGCAGTTCTTC. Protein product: CASSQAATYYNEQFF.

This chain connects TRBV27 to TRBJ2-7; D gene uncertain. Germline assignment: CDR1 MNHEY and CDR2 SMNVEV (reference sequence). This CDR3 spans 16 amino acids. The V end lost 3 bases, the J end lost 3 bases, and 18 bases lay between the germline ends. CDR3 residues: CASSFTGVVADYEQYF. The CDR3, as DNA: TGTGCCAGCAGTTTTACCGGCGTGGTGGCGGACTACGAGCAGTACTTC.

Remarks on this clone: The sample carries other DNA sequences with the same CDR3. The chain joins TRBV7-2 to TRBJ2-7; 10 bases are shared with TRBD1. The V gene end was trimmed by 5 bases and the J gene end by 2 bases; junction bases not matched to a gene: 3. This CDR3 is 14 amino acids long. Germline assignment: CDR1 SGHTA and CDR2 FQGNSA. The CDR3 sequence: CASSQGQGAYEQYF. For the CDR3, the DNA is TGTGCCAGCAGCCAAGGACAGGGGGCCTACGAGCAGTACTTC. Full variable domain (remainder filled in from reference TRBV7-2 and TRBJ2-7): GAGVSQSPSNKVTEKGKDVELRCDPISGHTALYWYRQSLGQGLEFLIYFQGNSAPDKSGLPSDRFSAERTGGSVSTLTIQRTQQEDSAVYLCASSQGQGAYEQYFGPGTRLTVT.

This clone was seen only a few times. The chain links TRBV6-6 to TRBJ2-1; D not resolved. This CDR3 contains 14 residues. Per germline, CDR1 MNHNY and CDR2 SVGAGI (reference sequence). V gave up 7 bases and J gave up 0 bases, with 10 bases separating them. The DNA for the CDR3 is TGTGCCAGCAAGGAAGCTGGCTCCTACAATGAGCAGTTCTTC. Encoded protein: CASKEAGSYNEQFF.

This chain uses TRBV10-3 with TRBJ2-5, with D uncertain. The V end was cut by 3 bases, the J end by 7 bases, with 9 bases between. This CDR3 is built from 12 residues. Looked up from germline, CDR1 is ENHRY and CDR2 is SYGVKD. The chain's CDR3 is CAISDSSGTQYF. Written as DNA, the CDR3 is TGTGCCATCAGTGACTCATCCGGGACCCAGTACTTC.

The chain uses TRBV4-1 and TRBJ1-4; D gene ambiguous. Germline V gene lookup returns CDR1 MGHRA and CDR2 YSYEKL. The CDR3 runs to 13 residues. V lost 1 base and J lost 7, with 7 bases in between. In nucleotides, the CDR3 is TGCGCCAGCAGCCAAGGGATTTCTGAAAAACTGTTTTTT. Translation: CASSQGISEKLFF.

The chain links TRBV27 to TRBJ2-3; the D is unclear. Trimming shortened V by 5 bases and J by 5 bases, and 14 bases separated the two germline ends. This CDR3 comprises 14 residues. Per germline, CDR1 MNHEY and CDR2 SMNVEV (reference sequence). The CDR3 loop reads CASSTTRRRDTQYF. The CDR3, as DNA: TGTGCCAGCAGTACGACCAGAAGGAGAGATACGCAGTATTTT.

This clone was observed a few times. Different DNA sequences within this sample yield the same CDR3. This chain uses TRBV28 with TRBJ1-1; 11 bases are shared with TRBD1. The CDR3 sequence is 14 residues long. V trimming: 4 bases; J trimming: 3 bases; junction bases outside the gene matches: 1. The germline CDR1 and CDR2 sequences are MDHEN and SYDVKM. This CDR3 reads CASSSGQGDTEAFF. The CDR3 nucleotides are TGTGCCAGCAGTTCGGGACAGGGGGACACTGAAGCTTTCTTT.

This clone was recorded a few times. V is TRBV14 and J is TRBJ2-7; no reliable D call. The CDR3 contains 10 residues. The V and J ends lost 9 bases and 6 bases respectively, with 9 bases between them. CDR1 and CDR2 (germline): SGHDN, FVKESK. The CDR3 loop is CASYTAEQYF. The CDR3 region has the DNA TGTGCCAGTTATACCGCCGAGCAGTACTTC.

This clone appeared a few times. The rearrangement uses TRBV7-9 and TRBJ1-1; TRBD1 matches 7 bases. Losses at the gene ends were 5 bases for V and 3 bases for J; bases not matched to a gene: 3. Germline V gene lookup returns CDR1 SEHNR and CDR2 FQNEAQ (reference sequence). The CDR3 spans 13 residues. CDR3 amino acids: CASSTTGHTEAFF. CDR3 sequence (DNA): TGTGCCAGCAGCACGACAGGGCACACTGAAGCTTTCTTT.

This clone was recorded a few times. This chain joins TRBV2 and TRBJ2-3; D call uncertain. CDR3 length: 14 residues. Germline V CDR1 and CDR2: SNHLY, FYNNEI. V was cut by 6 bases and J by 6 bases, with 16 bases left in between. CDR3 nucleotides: TGTGCCAGCAGCCCCCCTGCATGGGCGGATACGCAGTATTTT. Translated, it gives CASSPPAWADTQYF.

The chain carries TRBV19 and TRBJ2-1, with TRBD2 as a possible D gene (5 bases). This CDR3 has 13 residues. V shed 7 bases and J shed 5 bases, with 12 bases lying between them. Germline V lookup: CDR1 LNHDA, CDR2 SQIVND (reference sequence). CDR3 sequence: CASTPTGNNEQFF. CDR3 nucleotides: TGTGCCAGTACCCCAACGGGAAACAATGAGCAGTTCTTC.

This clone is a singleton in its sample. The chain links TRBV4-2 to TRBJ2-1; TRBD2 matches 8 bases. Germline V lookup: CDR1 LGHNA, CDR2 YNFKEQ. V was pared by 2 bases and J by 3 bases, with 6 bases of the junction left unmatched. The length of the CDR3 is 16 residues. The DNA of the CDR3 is TGTGCCAGCAGCCAACAGGCGGGAGGTCTCTACAATGAGCAGTTCTTC. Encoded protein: CASSQQAGGLYNEQFF.

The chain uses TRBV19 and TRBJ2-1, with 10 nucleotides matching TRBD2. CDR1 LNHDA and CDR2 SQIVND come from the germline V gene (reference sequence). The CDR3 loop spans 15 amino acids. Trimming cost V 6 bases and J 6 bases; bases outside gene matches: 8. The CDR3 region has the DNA TGTGCCAGTAGACAGATAGCGGGAGGTCGCAATGAGCAGTTCTTC. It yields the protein CASRQIAGGRNEQFF.

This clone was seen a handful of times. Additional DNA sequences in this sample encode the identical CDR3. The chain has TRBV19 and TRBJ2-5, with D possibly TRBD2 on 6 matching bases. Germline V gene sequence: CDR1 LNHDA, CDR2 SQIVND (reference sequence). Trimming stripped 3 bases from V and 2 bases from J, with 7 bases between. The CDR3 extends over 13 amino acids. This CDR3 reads CASSIAGQETQYF. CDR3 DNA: TGTGCCAGTAGTATCGCGGGGCAAGAGACCCAGTACTTC.

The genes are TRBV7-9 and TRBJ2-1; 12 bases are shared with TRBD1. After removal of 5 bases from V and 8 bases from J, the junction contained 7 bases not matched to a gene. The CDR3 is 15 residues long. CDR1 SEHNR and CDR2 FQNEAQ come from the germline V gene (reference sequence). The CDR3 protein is CASSPPGQGADEQFF. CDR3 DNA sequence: TGTGCCAGCAGCCCACCGGGACAGGGGGCCGATGAGCAGTTCTTC.

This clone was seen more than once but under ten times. CDR3 in amino acids: CASSKAGTSAIDTGELFF. The CDR3 nucleotides are TGTGCCAGCAGCAAAGCGGGGACTAGCGCCATCGACACCGGGGAGCTGTTTTTT. The chain employs TRBV21-1 and TRBJ2-2; no check of the table's D call, TRBD2, against the DNA was made. TRBV21-1 is a pseudogene locus. The CDR3 sequence is 18 residues long.

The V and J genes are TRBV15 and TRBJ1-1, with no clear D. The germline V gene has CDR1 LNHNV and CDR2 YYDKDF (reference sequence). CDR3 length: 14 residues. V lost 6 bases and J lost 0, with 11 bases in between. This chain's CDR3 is CATSFFRMNTEAFF. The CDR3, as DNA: TGTGCCACCAGTTTCTTTAGGATGAACACTGAAGCTTTCTTT.

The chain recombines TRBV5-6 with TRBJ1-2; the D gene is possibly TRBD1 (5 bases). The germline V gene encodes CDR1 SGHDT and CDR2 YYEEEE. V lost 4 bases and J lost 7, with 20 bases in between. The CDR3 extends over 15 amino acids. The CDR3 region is CASSHISGTSLGYTF. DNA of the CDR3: TGTGCCAGCAGCCACATAAGTGGGACTAGTCTTGGCTACACCTTC.

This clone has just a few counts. The CDR3, as DNA: TGTGCCAGCAGCCCACATCCTATTAGCGGGGGGTGGCCCTACTTC. As protein: CASSPHPISGGWPYF. The rearrangement joins TRBV7-2 to TRBJ2-7, with 10 bases identical to TRBD2. J lost 13 bases, V lost 5 bases, and 17 bases had no gene match. This CDR3 region has 15 residues. Germline V lookup: CDR1 SGHTA, CDR2 FQGNSA.

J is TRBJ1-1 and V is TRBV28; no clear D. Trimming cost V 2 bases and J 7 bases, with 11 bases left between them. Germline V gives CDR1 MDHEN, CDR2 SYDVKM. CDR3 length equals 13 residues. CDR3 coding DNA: TGTGCCAGCAGTTTACAGCAGAGAAATGAAGCTTTCTTT. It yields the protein CASSLQQRNEAFF.

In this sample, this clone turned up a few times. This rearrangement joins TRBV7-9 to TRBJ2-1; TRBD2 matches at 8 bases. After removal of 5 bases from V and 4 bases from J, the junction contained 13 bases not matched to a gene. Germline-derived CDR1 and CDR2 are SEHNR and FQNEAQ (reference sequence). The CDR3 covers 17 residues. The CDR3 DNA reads TGTGCCAGCAGCAGTCCGCGGGAGGACCCGTCTTACAATGAGCAGTTCTTC. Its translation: CASSSPREDPSYNEQFF.

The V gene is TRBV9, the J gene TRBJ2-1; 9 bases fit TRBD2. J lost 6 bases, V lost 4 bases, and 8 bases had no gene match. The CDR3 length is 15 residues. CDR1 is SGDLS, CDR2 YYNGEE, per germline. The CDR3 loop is CASSSQREVGNEQFF. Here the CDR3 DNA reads TGTGCCAGCAGCTCTCAGCGGGAGGTCGGCAATGAGCAGTTCTTC.

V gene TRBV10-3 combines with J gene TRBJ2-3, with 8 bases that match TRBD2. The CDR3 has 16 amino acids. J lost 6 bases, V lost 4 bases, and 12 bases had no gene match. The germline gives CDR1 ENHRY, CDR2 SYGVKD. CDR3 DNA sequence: TGTGCCATCAGTGGCTTCCCCCCGGGAGGGGGGGATACGCAGTATTTT. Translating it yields CAISGFPPGGGDTQYF.

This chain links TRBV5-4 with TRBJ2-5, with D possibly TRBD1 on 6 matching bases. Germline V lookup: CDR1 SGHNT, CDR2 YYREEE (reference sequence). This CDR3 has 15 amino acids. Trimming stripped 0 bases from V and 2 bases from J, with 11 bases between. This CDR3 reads CASSLGRQVQETQYF. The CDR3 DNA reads TGTGCCAGCAGCTTGGGACGACAGGTACAAGAGACCCAGTACTTC.

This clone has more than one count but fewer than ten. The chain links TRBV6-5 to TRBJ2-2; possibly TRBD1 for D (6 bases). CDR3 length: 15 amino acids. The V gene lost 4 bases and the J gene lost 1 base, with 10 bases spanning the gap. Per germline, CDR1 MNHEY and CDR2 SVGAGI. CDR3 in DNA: TGTGCCAGCAGTTTGGACAGACTGAACACCGGGGAGCTGTTTTTT. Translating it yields CASSLDRLNTGELFF.